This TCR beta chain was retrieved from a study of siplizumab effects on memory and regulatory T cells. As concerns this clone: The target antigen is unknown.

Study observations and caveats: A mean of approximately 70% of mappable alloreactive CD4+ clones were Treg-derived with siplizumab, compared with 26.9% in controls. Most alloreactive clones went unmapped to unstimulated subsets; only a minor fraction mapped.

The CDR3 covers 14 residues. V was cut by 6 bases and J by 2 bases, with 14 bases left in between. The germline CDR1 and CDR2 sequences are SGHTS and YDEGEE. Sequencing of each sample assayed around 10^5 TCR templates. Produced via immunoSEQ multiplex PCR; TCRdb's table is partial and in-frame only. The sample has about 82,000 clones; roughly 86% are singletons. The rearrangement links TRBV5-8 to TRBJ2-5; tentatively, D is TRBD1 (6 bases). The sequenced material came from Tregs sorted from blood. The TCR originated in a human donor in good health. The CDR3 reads CASNEDRLQETQYF. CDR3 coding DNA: TGTGCCAGCAACGAAGACAGGCTACAAGAGACCCAGTACTTC. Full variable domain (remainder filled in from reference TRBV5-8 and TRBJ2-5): EAGVTQSPTHLIKTRGQQATLRCSPISGHTSVYWYQQALGLGLQFLLWYDEGEERNRGNFPPRFSGRQFPNYSSELNVNALELEDSALYLCASNEDRLQETQYFGPGTRLLVL.